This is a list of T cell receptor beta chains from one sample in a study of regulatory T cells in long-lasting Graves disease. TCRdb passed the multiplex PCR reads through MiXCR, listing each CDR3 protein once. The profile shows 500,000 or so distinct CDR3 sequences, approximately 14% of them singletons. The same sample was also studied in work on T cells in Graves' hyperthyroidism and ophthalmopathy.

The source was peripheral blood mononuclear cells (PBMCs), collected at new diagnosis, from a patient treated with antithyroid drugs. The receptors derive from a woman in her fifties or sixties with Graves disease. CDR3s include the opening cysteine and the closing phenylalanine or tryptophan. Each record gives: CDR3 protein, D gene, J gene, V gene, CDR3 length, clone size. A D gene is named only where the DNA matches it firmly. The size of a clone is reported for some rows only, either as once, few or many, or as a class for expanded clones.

CASSQTRTWPQHF,.,TRBJ1-5,TRBV9,13,.
CASSEVWRGSYNEQFF,TRBD2,TRBJ2-1,TRBV6-1,16,few
CSVEGYGASSYNEQFF,.,TRBJ2-1,TRBV29-1,16,many
CASSRGFETQYF,.,TRBJ2-5,TRBV19,12,.
CASSATAGENTIYF,.,TRBJ1-3,TRBV6-1,14,.
CASQANRGLYNEQFF,TRBD1,TRBJ2-1,TRBV11-2,15,many
CASSPSTGGERNQPQHF,.,TRBJ1-5,TRBV4-1,17,.
CASSHLTVTSTDTQYF,.,TRBJ2-3,TRBV27,16,many
CATGPSGANVLTF,.,TRBJ2-6,TRBV28,13,.
CASSQYLGETKNIQYF,.,TRBJ2-4,TRBV4-1,16,few
CASSSRQGGAYEQYF,TRBD1,TRBJ2-7,TRBV27,15,many
CASIMDRGTGELFF,TRBD1,TRBJ2-2,TRBV12-3/TRBV12-4,14,many
CASSLVAGGPHEQYF,TRBD2,TRBJ2-7,TRBV28,15,many
CSVDRGGEQYF,.,TRBJ2-7,TRBV29-1,11,many
CASSMTGPYEQYF,TRBD1,TRBJ2-7,TRBV28,13,many
CASSFGWGTGELFF,.,TRBJ2-2,TRBV5-1,14,.
CASSLKLAAGHLNEKLFF,.,TRBJ1-4,TRBV7-8,18,many
CASIKSQFNYGYTF,.,TRBJ1-2,TRBV27,14,many
CASSGSNTDTQYF,.,TRBJ2-3,TRBV6-1,13,many
CASSLLAGVSAETQYF,TRBD2,TRBJ2-5,TRBV3-1,16,many
CASSHSGTATGELLF,TRBD2,TRBJ2-2,TRBV7-9,15,once
CASSKTRQQQETQYF,.,TRBJ2-5,TRBV7-7,15,many
CSVEGAETGGYGYTF,TRBD1,TRBJ1-2,TRBV29-1,15,.
CASSIRDGVSYEQYF,.,TRBJ2-7,TRBV9,15,.
CASRRTVALRTGELFF,.,TRBJ2-2,TRBV28,16,.
CASSLLTGEQYF,.,TRBJ2-7,TRBV5-1,12,.
CASSDGSGTGELFF,.,TRBJ2-2,TRBV2,14,many
CASSFDSRNSPLHF,.,TRBJ1-6,TRBV11-1,14,many
CASSALTGTAETQYF,TRBD1,TRBJ2-5,TRBV9,15,few
CASSFQQQGSLEQYF,.,TRBJ2-7,TRBV28,15,many
CASSSRVGGGRFRDTQYF,.,TRBJ2-3,TRBV11-2,18,many
CASSSWDSNQPQHF,.,TRBJ1-5,TRBV11-3,14,many
CASSPDPGTIGETQYF,.,TRBJ2-5,TRBV18,16,many
CASKLTWDTMNTEAFF,.,TRBJ1-1,TRBV6-2/TRBV6-3,16,.
CASSPSGGDLWNEQFF,.,TRBJ2-1,TRBV11-1,16,.
CSVQRGSTDTQYF,.,TRBJ2-3,TRBV29-1,13,many
CASSLGHKETQYF,.,TRBJ2-5,TRBV7-6,13,once
CSARDFGSNYGYTF,.,TRBJ1-2,TRBV20-1,14,many
CSVEERTGRDGYTF,TRBD1,TRBJ1-2,TRBV29-1,14,many
CAWSTVPPSTYEQYF,.,TRBJ2-7,TRBV30,15,many
CSARDPLAGLNEQFF,TRBD2,TRBJ2-1,TRBV20-1,15,many
CASSLLEGGAQSEAFF,.,TRBJ1-1,TRBV5-1,16,many
CASSLGSGRAFADTQCF,TRBD2,TRBJ2-3,TRBV7-3,17,few
CASSDGGDTGELFF,.,TRBJ2-2,TRBV5-1,14,many
CSAIETAAYEQYF,.,TRBJ2-7,TRBV20-1,13,.
CASSYSPNYLSSYEQYF,.,TRBJ2-7,TRBV6-5,17,many
CAISPQSGPSGRYEQYF,TRBD2,TRBJ2-7,TRBV10-3,17,many
CASSRSPGAKNIQYF,.,TRBJ2-4,TRBV6-1,15,.
CASSGRQGDYEQYF,TRBD1,TRBJ2-7,TRBV9,14,.
CASSVSSSSYEQYF,.,TRBJ2-7,TRBV12-3/TRBV12-4,14,few
CASSVGRDRAIDIQYF,TRBD1,TRBJ2-4,TRBV28,16,many
CASSGNRGGGPDTQYF,.,TRBJ2-3,TRBV9,16,many
CASSSAQGLDYGYTF,.,TRBJ1-2,TRBV5-1,15,many
CSATEGTDTQYF,.,TRBJ2-3,TRBV29-1,12,few
CASSLGTGLAGSYNEQFF,TRBD2,TRBJ2-1,TRBV7-8,18,many
CASSFLAGFTDTQYF,TRBD2,TRBJ2-3,TRBV28,15,.